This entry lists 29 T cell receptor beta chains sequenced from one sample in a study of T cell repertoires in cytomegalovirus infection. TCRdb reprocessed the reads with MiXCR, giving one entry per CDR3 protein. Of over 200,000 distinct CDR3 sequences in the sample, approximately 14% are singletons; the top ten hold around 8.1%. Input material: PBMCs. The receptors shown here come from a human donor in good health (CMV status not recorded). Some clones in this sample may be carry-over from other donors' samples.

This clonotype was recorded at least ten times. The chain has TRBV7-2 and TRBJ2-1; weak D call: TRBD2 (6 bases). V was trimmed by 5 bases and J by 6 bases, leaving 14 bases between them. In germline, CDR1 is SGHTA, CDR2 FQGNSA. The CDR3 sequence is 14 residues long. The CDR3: CASSPGGIVNEQFF. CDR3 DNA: TGTGCCAGCAGCCCAGGCGGGATTGTCAATGAGCAGTTCTTC.

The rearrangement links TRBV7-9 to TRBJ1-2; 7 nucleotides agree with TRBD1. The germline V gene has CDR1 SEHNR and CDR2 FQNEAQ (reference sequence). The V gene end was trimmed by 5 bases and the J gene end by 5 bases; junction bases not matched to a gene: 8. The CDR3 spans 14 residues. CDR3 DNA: TGTGCCAGCAGCCCCTGGACAGGAAGTTATGGCTACACCTTC. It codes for CASSPWTGSYGYTF. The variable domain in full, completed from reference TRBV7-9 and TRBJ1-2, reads DTGVSQNPRHKITKRGQNVTFRCDPISEHNRLYWYRQTLGQGPEFLTYFQNEAQLEKSRLLSDRFSAERPKGSFSTLEIQRTEQGDSAMYLCASSPWTGSYGYTFGSGTRLTVV.

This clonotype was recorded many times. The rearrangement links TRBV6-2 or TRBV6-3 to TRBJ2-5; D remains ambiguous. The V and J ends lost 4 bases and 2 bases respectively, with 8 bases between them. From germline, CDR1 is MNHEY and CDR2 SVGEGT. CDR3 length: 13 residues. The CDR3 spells CASSFTEQETQYF. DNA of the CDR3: TGTGCCAGCAGTTTTACAGAACAAGAGACCCAGTACTTC.

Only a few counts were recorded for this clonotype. The CDR3 region has the DNA TGCAGTGCTCTCCAGGACAGGGGTTTGGCTCAGCCCCAGCATTTT. Amino acids: CSALQDRGLAQPQHF. The chain has TRBV20-1 and TRBJ1-5; 9 bases are shared with TRBD1. Germline V gives CDR1 DFQATT, CDR2 SNEGSKA (reference sequence). V lost 5 bases to trimming and J lost 6 bases; unmatched junction nucleotides: 11. The CDR3 totals 15 residues.

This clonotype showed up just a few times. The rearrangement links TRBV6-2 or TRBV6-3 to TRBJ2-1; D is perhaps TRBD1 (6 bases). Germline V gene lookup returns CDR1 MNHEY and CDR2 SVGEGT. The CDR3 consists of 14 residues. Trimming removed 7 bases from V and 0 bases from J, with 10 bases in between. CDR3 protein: CASTDSRSYNEQFF. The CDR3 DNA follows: TGTGCCAGCACGGACAGCCGCTCCTACAATGAGCAGTTCTTC.

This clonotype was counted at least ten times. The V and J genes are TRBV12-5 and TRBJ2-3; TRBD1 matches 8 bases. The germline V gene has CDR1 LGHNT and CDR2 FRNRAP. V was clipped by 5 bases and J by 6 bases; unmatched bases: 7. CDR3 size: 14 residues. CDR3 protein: CASGRTGSGDTQYF. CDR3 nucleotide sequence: TGTGCTAGTGGTCGGACAGGGTCGGGGGATACGCAGTATTTT.

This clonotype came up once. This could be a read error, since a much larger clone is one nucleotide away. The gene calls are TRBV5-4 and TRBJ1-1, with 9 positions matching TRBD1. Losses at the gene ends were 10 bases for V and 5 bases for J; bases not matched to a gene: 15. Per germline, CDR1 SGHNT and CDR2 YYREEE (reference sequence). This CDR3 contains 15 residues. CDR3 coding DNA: TGTGCCGGAAAAAGAGGGCCCGGGACAGGGACTGAAGCTTTCTTT. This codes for CAGKRGPGTGTEAFF.

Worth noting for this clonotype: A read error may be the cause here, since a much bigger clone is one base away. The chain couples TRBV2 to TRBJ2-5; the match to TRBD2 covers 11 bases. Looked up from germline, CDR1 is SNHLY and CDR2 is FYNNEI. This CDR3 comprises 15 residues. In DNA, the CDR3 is TGTGCCAGCAGGGGGACTAGCGGTGATCAAGAGTCCCAGTACTTC. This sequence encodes CASRGTSGDQESQYF. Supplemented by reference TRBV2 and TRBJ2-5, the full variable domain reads EPEVTQTPSHQVTQMGQEVILRCVPISNHLYFYWYRQILGQKVEFLVSFYNNEISEKSEIFDDQFSVERPDGSNFTLKIRSTKLEDSAMYFCASRGTSGDQESQYFGPGTRLLVL.

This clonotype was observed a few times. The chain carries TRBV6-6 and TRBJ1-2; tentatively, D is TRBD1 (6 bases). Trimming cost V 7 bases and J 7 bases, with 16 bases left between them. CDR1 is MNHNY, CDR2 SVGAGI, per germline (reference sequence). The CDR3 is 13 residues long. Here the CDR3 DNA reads TGTGCCAGCACGACCACAGGGCCCCCTGGCTACACCTTC. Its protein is CASTTTGPPGYTF.

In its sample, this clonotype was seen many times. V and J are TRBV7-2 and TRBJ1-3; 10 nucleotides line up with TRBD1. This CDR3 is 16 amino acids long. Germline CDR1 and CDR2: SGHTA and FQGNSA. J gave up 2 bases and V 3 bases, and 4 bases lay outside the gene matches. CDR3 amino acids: CASSFDRGLTGNTIYF. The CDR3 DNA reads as TGTGCCAGCAGCTTCGACAGGGGGCTTACTGGAAACACCATATATTTT.

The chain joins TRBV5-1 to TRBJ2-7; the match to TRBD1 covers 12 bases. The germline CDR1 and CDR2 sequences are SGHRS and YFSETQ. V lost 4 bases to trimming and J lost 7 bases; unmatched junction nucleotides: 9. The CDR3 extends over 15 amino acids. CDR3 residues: CASSELGQGAREQYF. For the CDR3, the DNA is TGCGCCAGCAGCGAACTGGGACAGGGGGCGAGAGAGCAGTACTTC.

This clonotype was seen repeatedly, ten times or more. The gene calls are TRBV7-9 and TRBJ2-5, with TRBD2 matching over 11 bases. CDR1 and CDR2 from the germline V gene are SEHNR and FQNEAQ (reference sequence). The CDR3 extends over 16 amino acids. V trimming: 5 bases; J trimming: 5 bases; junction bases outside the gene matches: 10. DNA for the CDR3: TGTGCCAGCAGCCTTTTAGCGGGGGGGCGACTGGAGACCCAGTACTTC. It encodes CASSLLAGGRLETQYF. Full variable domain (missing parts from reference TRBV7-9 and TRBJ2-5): DTGVSQNPRHKITKRGQNVTFRCDPISEHNRLYWYRQTLGQGPEFLTYFQNEAQLEKSRLLSDRFSAERPKGSFSTLEIQRTEQGDSAMYLCASSLLAGGRLETQYFGPGTRLLVL.

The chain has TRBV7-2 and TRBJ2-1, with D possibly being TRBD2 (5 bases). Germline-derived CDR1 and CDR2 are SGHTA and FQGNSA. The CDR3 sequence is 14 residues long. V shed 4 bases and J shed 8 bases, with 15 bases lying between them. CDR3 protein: CASSYGVSRDEQFF. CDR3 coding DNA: TGTGCCAGCAGCTACGGGGTAAGCCGGGATGAGCAGTTCTTC.

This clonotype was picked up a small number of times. CDR3 in amino acids: CASSYSTGLSNEQFF. CDR3 DNA: TGTGCCAGCAGTTACTCGACGGGACTTAGTAATGAGCAGTTCTTC. V and J are TRBV6-2 or TRBV6-3 and TRBJ2-1, with a weak D call TRBD2 (6 bases). Germline values: CDR1 MNHEY, CDR2 SVGEGT. V shed 0 bases and J shed 7 bases, with 13 bases lying between them. The CDR3 loop spans 15 amino acids.

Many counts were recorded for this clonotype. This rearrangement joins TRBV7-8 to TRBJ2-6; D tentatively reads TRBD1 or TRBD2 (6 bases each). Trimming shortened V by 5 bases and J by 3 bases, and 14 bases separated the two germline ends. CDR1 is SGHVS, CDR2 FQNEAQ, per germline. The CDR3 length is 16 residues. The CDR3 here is CASSPRGGFGANVLTF. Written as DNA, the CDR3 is TGTGCCAGCAGCCCGAGAGGGGGGTTTGGGGCCAACGTCCTGACTTTC.

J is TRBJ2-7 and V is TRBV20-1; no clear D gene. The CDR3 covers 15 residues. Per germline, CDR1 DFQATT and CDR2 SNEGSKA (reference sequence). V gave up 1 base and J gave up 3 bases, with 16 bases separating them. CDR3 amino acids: CSARGAKGWRYEQYF. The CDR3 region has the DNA TGCAGTGCTAGAGGGGCCAAGGGCTGGCGCTACGAGCAGTACTTC.

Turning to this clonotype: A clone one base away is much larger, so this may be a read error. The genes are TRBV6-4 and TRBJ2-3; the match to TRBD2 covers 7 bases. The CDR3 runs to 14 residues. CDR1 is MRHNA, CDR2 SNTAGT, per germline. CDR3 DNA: TGTTCCAGCAGTGACGGCGGGGGTCCAGATACGCAGTATTTT. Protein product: CSSSDGGGPDTQYF.

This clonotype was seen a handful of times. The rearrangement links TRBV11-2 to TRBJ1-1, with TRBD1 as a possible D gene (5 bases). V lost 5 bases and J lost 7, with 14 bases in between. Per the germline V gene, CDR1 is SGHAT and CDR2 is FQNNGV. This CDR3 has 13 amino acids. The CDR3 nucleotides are TGTGCCAGCAGCCCCGAAAAGGGGAATGAAGCTTTCTTT. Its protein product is CASSPEKGNEAFF.

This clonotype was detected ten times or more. CDR3 sequence (DNA): TGTGCCACCCGAAGGGAACCGTGGACAGGGAGGAAGCCCCAGCATTTT. It codes for CATRREPWTGRKPQHF. The chain recombines TRBV7-8 with TRBJ1-5; 8 bases line up with TRBD1. Germline lookup yields CDR1 SGHVS and CDR2 FQNEAQ. V lost 10 bases to trimming and J lost 8 bases; unmatched junction nucleotides: 19. The CDR3 totals 16 residues.

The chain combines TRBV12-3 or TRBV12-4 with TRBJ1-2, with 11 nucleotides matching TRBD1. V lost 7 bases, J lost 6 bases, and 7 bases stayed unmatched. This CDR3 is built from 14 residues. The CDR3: CASIGTGGYDGYTF. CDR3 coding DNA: TGTGCCAGCATCGGGACAGGGGGTTATGATGGCTACACCTTC.

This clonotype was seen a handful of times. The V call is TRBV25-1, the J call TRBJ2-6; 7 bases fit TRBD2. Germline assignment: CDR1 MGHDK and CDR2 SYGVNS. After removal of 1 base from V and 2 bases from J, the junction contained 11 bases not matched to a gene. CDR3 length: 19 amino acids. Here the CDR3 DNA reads TGTGCCAGCAGTGAATTGGGGGGGAGGGGAGGCGCTGGGGCCAACGTCCTGACTTTC. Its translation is CASSELGGRGGAGANVLTF. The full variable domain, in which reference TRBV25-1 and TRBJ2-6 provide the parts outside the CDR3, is EADIYQTPRYLVIGTGKKITLECSQTMGHDKMYWYQQDPGMELHLIHYSYGVNSTEKGDLSSESTVSRIRTEHFPLTLESARPSHTSQYLCASSELGGRGGAGANVLTFGAGSRLTVL.

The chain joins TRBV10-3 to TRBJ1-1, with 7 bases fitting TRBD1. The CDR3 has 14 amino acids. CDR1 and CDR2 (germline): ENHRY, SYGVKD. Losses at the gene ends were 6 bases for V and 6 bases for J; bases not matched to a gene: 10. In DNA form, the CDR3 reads TGTGCCATCAGCGAAGACAGGGACGGGTCTGAAGCTTTCTTT. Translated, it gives CAISEDRDGSEAFF.

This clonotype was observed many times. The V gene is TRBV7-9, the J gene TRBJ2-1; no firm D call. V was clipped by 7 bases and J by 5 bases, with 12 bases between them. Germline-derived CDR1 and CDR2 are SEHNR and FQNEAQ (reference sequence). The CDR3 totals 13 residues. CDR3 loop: CASIQTQHNEQFF. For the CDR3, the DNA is TGTGCCAGCATACAGACGCAACACAATGAGCAGTTCTTC. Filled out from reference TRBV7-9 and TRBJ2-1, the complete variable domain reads DTGVSQNPRHKITKRGQNVTFRCDPISEHNRLYWYRQTLGQGPEFLTYFQNEAQLEKSRLLSDRFSAERPKGSFSTLEIQRTEQGDSAMYLCASIQTQHNEQFFGPGTRLTVL.

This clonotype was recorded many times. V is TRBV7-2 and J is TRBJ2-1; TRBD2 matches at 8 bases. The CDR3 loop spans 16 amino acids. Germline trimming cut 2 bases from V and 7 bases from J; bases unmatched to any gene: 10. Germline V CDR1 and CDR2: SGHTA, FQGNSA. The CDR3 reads CASSLNRAGGGNEQFF. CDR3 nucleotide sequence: TGTGCCAGCAGCTTAAATCGGGCGGGAGGCGGGAATGAGCAGTTCTTC.

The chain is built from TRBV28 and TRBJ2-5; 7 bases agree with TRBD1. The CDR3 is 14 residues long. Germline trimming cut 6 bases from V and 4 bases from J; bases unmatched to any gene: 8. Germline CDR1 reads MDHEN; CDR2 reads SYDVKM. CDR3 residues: CASRRETGVETQYF. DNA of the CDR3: TGTGCCAGCAGGCGAGAAACAGGGGTAGAGACCCAGTACTTC.

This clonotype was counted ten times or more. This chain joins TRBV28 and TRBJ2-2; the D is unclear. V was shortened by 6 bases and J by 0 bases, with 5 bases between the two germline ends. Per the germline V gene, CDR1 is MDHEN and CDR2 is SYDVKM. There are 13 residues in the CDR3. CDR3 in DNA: TGTGCCAGCAGGGACCCGAACACCGGGGAGCTGTTTTTT. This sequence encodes CASRDPNTGELFF. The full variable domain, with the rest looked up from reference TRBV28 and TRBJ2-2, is DVKVTQSSRYLVKRTGEKVFLECVQDMDHENMFWYRQDPGLGLRLIYFSYDVKMKEKGDIPEGYSVSREKKERFSLILESASTNQTSMYLCASRDPNTGELFFGEGSRLTVL.

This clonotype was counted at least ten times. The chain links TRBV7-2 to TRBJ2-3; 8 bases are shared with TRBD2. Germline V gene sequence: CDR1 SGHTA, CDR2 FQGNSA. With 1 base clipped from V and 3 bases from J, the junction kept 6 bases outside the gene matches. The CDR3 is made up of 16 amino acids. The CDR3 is CASSLVATSETDTQYF. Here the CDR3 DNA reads TGTGCCAGCAGCTTAGTAGCGACTAGCGAGACAGATACGCAGTATTTT.

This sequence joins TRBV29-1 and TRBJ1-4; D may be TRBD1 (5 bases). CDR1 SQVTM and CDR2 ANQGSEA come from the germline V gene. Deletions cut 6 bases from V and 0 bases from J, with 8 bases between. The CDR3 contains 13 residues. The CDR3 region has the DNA TGCAGCGTATGGGGGGCAACTAATGAAAAACTGTTTTTT. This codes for CSVWGATNEKLFF.

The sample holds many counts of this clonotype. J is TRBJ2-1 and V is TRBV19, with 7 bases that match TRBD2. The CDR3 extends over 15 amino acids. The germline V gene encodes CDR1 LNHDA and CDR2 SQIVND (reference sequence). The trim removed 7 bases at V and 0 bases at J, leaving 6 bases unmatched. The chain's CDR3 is CASTGGPNSYNEQFF. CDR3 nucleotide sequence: TGTGCCAGTACGGGGGGTCCAAACTCCTACAATGAGCAGTTCTTC.